The 15 T cell receptor beta chains below were found in one sample sequenced in a study of shared clonotypes between healthy human individuals. The repertoire was sequenced with immunoSEQ multiplex PCR; TCRdb's copy has only in-frame clones and lacks some. The sample gives approximately 1.9 million clones, 90% to 95% of which show up once; about 1.7% is in the top ten. Selected positively for CCR7 and CD45RO-negative, naive CD8 cells excluded terminally differentiated effector memory CD45RA+ cells. The sequenced sample consisted of naive CD8+ T cells from PBMCs. All receptors derive from a man aged 18 to 29 in good health. Some clones in this sample may be carry-over from other donors' samples.

This clone was seen just once. V gene TRBV2 combines with J gene TRBJ1-2, with D maybe TRBD1 (5 bases). CDR1 and CDR2 from the germline V gene are SNHLY and FYNNEI. The germline V and J ends were trimmed by 6 bases and 0 bases, with 14 bases remaining between them. CDR3 length: 15 amino acids. CDR3 sequence (DNA): TGTGCCAGCAGGGGGGACTACGGAGCTAACTATGGCTACACCTTC. Its protein is CASRGDYGANYGYTF.

This chain connects TRBV6-5 to TRBJ2-3; no definite D call. The ends were cut back, 8 bases at V and 5 bases at J, with 14 bases in the middle. The CDR3 runs 13 residues. The V gene's germline CDR1 is MNHEY and CDR2 SVGAGI. DNA for the CDR3: TGTGCCAGCGCGAACCTCCGGAAAGATACGCAGTATTTT. This sequence encodes CASANLRKDTQYF.

This clone was recorded only once. The chain employs TRBV27 and TRBJ2-7; perhaps TRBD1 as D (6 bases). V was clipped by 7 bases and J by 4 bases, with 14 bases between them. The CDR3 has 13 amino acids. CDR1 is MNHEY, CDR2 SMNVEV, per germline (reference sequence). CDR3 DNA sequence: TGTGCCAGCACTCAGGGACACGGATACGAGCAGTACTTC. It yields the protein CASTQGHGYEQYF.

V usage is TRBV29-1 and J usage is TRBJ2-7; no definite D call. Per germline, CDR1 SQVTM and CDR2 ANQGSEA. The CDR3 spans 11 residues. Trimming pared 5 bases from V and 5 bases from J, leaving 10 bases between. The CDR3 reads CSVPRGDEQYF. As DNA, the CDR3 is TGCAGCGTTCCCCGAGGAGACGAGCAGTACTTC.

The V and J genes are TRBV9 and TRBJ1-2, with a tentative D call TRBD1 (6 bases). CDR1 is SGDLS, CDR2 YYNGEE, per germline. CDR3 length equals 15 residues. Trimming took 0 bases from V and 3 from J, leaving 12 bases between them. CDR3 amino acids: CASSVVGQSYYGYTF. CDR3 DNA sequence: TGTGCCAGCAGCGTAGTAGGACAGTCATACTATGGCTACACCTTC.

V and J are TRBV27 and TRBJ1-1; tentative D call: TRBD1 (6 bases). CDR3 length: 17 residues. Germline values: CDR1 MNHEY, CDR2 SMNVEV (reference sequence). Between the trimmed V and J ends, which lost 5 bases and 2 bases, there was a span of 21 bases. The CDR3: CASSQTWAGAINTEAFF. CDR3 in DNA: TGTGCCAGCAGTCAAACCTGGGCGGGGGCAATTAACACTGAAGCTTTCTTT.

The chain employs TRBV7-8 and TRBJ2-3; D uncertain. The CDR3 totals 15 residues. V lost 3 bases to trimming and J lost 5 bases, with 15 bases between them. CDR1 is SGHVS, CDR2 FQNEAQ, per germline. CDR3 residues: CASSFGLLKEDTQYF. The CDR3 nucleotides are TGTGCCAGCAGCTTCGGGCTACTCAAGGAAGATACGCAGTATTTT. Full variable domain (rest looked up from reference TRBV7-8 and TRBJ2-3): GAGVSQSPRYKVAKRGQDVALRCDPISGHVSLFWYQQALGQGPEFLTYFQNEAQLDKSGLPSDRFFAERPEGSVSTLKIQRTQQEDSAVYLCASSFGLLKEDTQYFGPGTRLTVL.

The chain recombines TRBV7-6 with TRBJ1-1; 7 positions agree with TRBD1. V dropped 5 bases and J dropped 4; count of bases not matched to a gene: 7. Germline V gives CDR1 SGHVS, CDR2 FNYEAQ. This CDR3 contains 14 residues. The CDR3: CASSQTGPRTEAFF. CDR3 in DNA: TGTGCCAGCAGCCAGACAGGGCCCCGCACTGAAGCTTTCTTT.

The genes are TRBV9 and TRBJ2-2; no clear D gene. The V and J ends lost 3 bases and 6 bases respectively, with 9 bases between them. The CDR3 spans 13 residues. Germline assignment: CDR1 SGDLS and CDR2 YYNGEE. The CDR3 loop is CASSEGGPGELFF. CDR3 coding DNA: TGTGCCAGCAGCGAGGGTGGTCCCGGGGAGCTGTTTTTT.

V usage is TRBV11-2 and J usage is TRBJ2-5, with 12 bases aligning to TRBD2. Germline V CDR1 and CDR2: SGHAT, FQNNGV. With 0 bases clipped from V and 5 bases from J, the junction kept 7 bases outside the gene matches. CDR3 length: 17 residues. The CDR3 DNA reads TGTGCCAGCAGCTTAGATGGGCTAGCGGGAGGGGAGGAGACCCAGTACTTC. It is translated as CASSLDGLAGGEETQYF.

This clone was seen once. V usage is TRBV9 and J usage is TRBJ1-2, with a tentative D call TRBD1 (6 bases). Trimming removed 2 bases at V and 3 bases at J, with 17 bases between. Per germline, CDR1 SGDLS and CDR2 YYNGEE. This CDR3 has 16 residues. The CDR3 DNA reads TGTGCCAGCAGCGTCAGCCAGGGGTTTGTGGACTATGGCTACACCTTC. As protein: CASSVSQGFVDYGYTF.

This rearrangement joins TRBV7-8 to TRBJ2-5; the D is unclear. The length of the CDR3 is 14 residues. The V end was cut by 5 bases, the J end by 1 base, with 11 bases between. CDR1 and CDR2 from the germline V gene are SGHVS and FQNEAQ. This CDR3 is CASSTRVGQETQYF. The CDR3 DNA reads TGTGCCAGCAGCACTCGGGTGGGCCAAGAGACCCAGTACTTC. The entire variable domain, with the rest obtained from reference TRBV7-8 and TRBJ2-5, is as follows: GAGVSQSPRYKVAKRGQDVALRCDPISGHVSLFWYQQALGQGPEFLTYFQNEAQLDKSGLPSDRFFAERPEGSVSTLKIQRTQQEDSAVYLCASSTRVGQETQYFGPGTRLLVL.

The chain couples TRBV7-8 to TRBJ1-2; possible D gene TRBD1, 6 bases. V shed 1 base and J shed 7 bases, with 16 bases lying between them. Germline V gives CDR1 SGHVS, CDR2 FQNEAQ. This CDR3 is built from 15 residues. Here the CDR3 reads CASSLVAGAPSGYTF. In DNA, the CDR3 is TGTGCCAGCAGCTTAGTGGCAGGGGCTCCTTCTGGCTACACCTTC.

V usage is TRBV18 and J usage is TRBJ2-2, with 7 bases that match TRBD2. J lost 5 bases, V lost 3 bases, and 6 bases had no gene match. This CDR3 contains 15 residues. CDR1 and CDR2 from the germline V gene are KGHSH and LQKENI. CDR3 nucleotides: TGTGCCAGCTCACCCGGGCCCGGGGGGACCGGGGAGCTGTTTTTT. This encodes CASSPGPGGTGELFF.

The chain uses TRBV19 and TRBJ2-5, with 7 bases aligning to TRBD2. The germline V gene has CDR1 LNHDA and CDR2 SQIVND (reference sequence). The trim removed 1 base at V and 2 bases at J, leaving 7 bases unmatched. The length of the CDR3 is 16 residues. The CDR3 loop reads CASSIGVLAEQETQYF. In DNA, the CDR3 is TGTGCCAGTAGTATAGGAGTGCTAGCGGAACAAGAGACCCAGTACTTC.